This section outlines one TCR beta chain sequence together with its context. This entry comes from a study of response to subunit inactivated influenza vaccine. TCRdb re-derived calls from the RT-PCR reads in MiXCR, one entry per CDR3 protein. The table shows 500,000 to 600,000 distinct CDR3 sequences, with around 11% occurring only once. The CDR3 is made up of 14 amino acids. Germline values: CDR1 DFQATT, CDR2 SNEGSKA (reference sequence). V lost 1 base, J lost 3 bases, and 13 bases lay in between. The data also belong to a second study, concerning T cells expressing NK-cell markers. Per that paper: The authors made TCR beta cDNA libraries by 5'RACE template switching. This switching added a universal primer site and UMIs. Uncertainty persisted over the HCMV specificity of expanded NKG2C+ T cell clones.

The sequencing here drew on PBMCs from blood, taken on the day of vaccination. The sequence was collected from a man over 45 who received an inactivated influenza vaccine. V gene TRBV20-1 combines with J gene TRBJ2-7, with a possible D match to TRBD1 (6 bases). This chain's CDR3 is CSARVRGHRYEQYF. The CDR3 DNA sequence: TGCAGTGCTAGAGTGAGGGGACACCGCTACGAGCAGTACTTC.